What follows is one TCR beta chain and its context. The table lists this clonotype with a few counts. Which antigen it targets is not known. Qualities for individual bases were not recorded, and no much larger clone is one base off. The data were obtained in a study of T cell repertoires in cytomegalovirus infection (dated by TCRdb to between 2018 and 2020). Describing the broader study: Alongside well-studied HLA-B-restricted epitopes, the peptide stimulations were aimed at recently identified HLA-C-restricted CMV epitopes, whose presentation resists viral immunomodulation. Because public TCR beta signatures pointed to carriage of CMV infection together with the matching HLA type, the HLA type of each donor mattered for the analysis. The full study reports these points: The ex vivo response was dominated by HLA-C-restricted CMV-specific TCR beta clonotypes, and the single most frequent clonotype in two of eight donors was supplied by these HLA-C-restricted clonotypes. In both this cohort and an independent roughly 330-donor cohort, the cumulative frequency of public TCR beta family members distinguished carriers of CMV infection plus the relevant HLA type.

Sequencing was carried out with an Illumina HiSeq 1500. Using fastp at Q25 and MiXCR, TCRdb reprocessed the public reads and kept productive beta chains. Each entry merges the rows of one CDR3 protein and shows their most common DNA and genes. Here the sample has 700,000 to 850,000 distinct CDR3 sequences; about 31% occur a single time. The ten largest clones represent roughly 12% of the sample. Reading from cysteine to phenylalanine, the CDR3 counts 20 amino acids. Left in the record is the CDR3 DNA by itself, 60 bases read in frame from the first base. CDR1 and CDR2, per the germline V gene (reference sequence), are SEHNR and FQNEAQ. Trimmed from V: 3 bases; trimmed from J: 0 bases; junction bases lacking a gene match: 16. Reading the label with the study, this specimen's treatment or condition is: in vitro stimulation with specific CMV peptide epitopes to enrich CMV-specific T cells.

The sequence derives from a human donor in good health (CMV status not recorded). Some clones in this sample may be carry-over from other donors' samples. The input for sequencing was cultured CD8+ T cells from PBMCs, taken from culture after CMV antigen stimulation. The sequence joins TRBV7-9 to TRBJ1-1, and 10 junctional nucleotides match TRBD1. The nucleotide sequence reads TGTGCCAGCAGCTTGAACCGGGACAGGGGACTCAGCAGCCTGAACACTGAAGCTTTCTTT. This is translated as CASSLNRDRGLSSLNTEAFF. The full variable domain, with segments outside the CDR3 supplied by the reference TRBV7-9 and TRBJ1-1 proteins, appears as DTGVSQNPRHKITKRGQNVTFRCDPISEHNRLYWYRQTLGQGPEFLTYFQNEAQLEKSRLLSDRFSAERPKGSFSTLEIQRTEQGDSAMYLCASSLNRDRGLSSLNTEAFFGQGTRLTVV.